These T cell receptor beta chains were read from a single sample in a study of blood T cell repertoires in COVID-19. Produced via immunoSEQ multiplex PCR; TCRdb's table is partial and in-frame only. The sample holds approximately 94,000 clones, 80% to 90% seen once. Sequenced input: peripheral blood. These receptors were taken from a human donor in a cohort sampled during active COVID-19. Both conserved end residues are part of each CDR3. Each record gives: J gene, D gene, V gene, CDR3 protein. D genes are given only for firm matches.

J gene: TRBJ2-3; D gene: TRBD2; V gene: TRBV19; CDR3 protein: CASSIASGRSTDTQYF
J gene: TRBJ1-2; D gene: TRBD1; V gene: TRBV25-1; CDR3 protein: CASSGTGGFHGYTF
J gene: TRBJ2-1; D gene: TRBD2; V gene: TRBV4-3; CDR3 protein: CASSQGLAEYPYNEQFF
J gene: TRBJ1-2; D gene: TRBD1; V gene: TRBV30; CDR3 protein: CAWSASDRVYGYTF
J gene: TRBJ1-2; D gene: NA; V gene: TRBV28; CDR3 protein: CASSSVWPSYGYTF
J gene: TRBJ2-2; D gene: TRBD1; V gene: TRBV30; CDR3 protein: CAWETGVLIGELFF
J gene: TRBJ2-5; D gene: NA; V gene: TRBV4-1; CDR3 protein: CASSPLGAQETQYF
J gene: TRBJ2-1; D gene: TRBD2; V gene: TRBV5-1; CDR3 protein: CASSTRTSGLYNEQFF
J gene: TRBJ2-7; D gene: NA; V gene: TRBV12-3/TRBV12-4; CDR3 protein: CASRRARSYEQYF
J gene: TRBJ2-7; D gene: TRBD1; V gene: TRBV7-2; CDR3 protein: CASSPAGTGFSYEQYF
J gene: TRBJ2-1; D gene: TRBD2; V gene: TRBV5-6; CDR3 protein: CASTSTSGRISYNEQFF
J gene: TRBJ2-7; D gene: TRBD1; V gene: TRBV15; CDR3 protein: CATSRDRGSYEQYF
J gene: TRBJ1-4; D gene: TRBD1; V gene: TRBV19; CDR3 protein: CASSIGGDREKEKLFF
J gene: TRBJ2-7; D gene: NA; V gene: TRBV14; CDR3 protein: CASSQTGSSYEQYF
J gene: TRBJ1-5; D gene: NA; V gene: TRBV30; CDR3 protein: CAWQRDSNQPQHF
J gene: TRBJ1-5; D gene: TRBD1; V gene: TRBV19; CDR3 protein: CASSIDWTGNSNQPQHF
J gene: TRBJ2-1; D gene: NA; V gene: TRBV4-1; CDR3 protein: CASSQETGTGYNEQFF